The clone carrying this T cell receptor (beta chain) was counted at least ten times. As yet, its antigen is unknown. Germline V gives CDR1 SNHLY, CDR2 FYNNEI. The V gene lost 2 bases and the J gene lost 4 bases, with 11 bases spanning the gap. The CDR3 has 14 amino acids. This record comes from a study of breast tumors, draining lymph nodes, adjacent tissues. General study results and limits: The data were judged consistent with most tumor T cells coming from lymph node and expanding in tumor. Tumor repertoires ranked between lymph nodes and nontumor tissue in diversity, with V and J gene preferences. The lymph node origin of tumor T cells was framed as consistent with a hypothesis, not demonstrated.

Samples came from axillary lymph nodes draining the breast cancer. TCRdb re-derived calls from the multiplex PCR reads in MiXCR, one entry per CDR3 protein. Here the sample spans some 100,000 distinct CDR3 sequences, approximately 21% being singletons. The sequence was collected from a female donor with breast cancer. Some clones in this sample may be carry-over from other donors' samples. The chain has TRBV2 and TRBJ1-2; D unclear. The specimen was axillary lymph node tissue. The CDR3 sequence: CASSERPTLYGYTF. For the CDR3, the DNA is TGTGCCAGCAGTGAAAGGCCGACCCTCTATGGCTACACCTTC.